Listed here is a single T cell receptor beta chain. Its antigen is currently not known. Per-nucleotide qualities are absent, and no much larger clonotype sits a single base away. This specimen belongs to a study of OX40 agonist ivuxolimab in advanced cancers. For the wider study: The costimulatory receptor OX40 (CD134) was targeted by ivuxolimab, a fully human IgG2 agonistic monoclonal antibody. Intravenous ivuxolimab was administered to patients every 2 weeks at six dose levels: 0.01, 0.1, 0.3, 1.5, 3 and 10 mg/kg. Of the roughly 51 patients in dose escalation, around 20 had hepatocellular carcinoma, about 15 had melanoma, 9 had renal cell carcinoma and 9 had head and neck cancer. In the dose-escalation cohort, around 80% of patients were male, and the mean age was around 60 years with a range of roughly 20 to 85. Prior anti-PD-1, anti-PD-L1 or anti-CTLA-4 therapy was permitted, and checkpoint inhibitors had been received by about 37% of dose-escalation patients. Partial responses occurred in three dose-escalation patients: two with cutaneous melanoma and one with hepatocellular carcinoma. Peripheral TCRbeta sequencing was intended to test whether TCR sequence diversity was altered and clonal T-cell expansion was caused by ivuxolimab. The paper reports the monotherapy dose-escalation portion (N ≈ 50 patients) of the phase I ivuxolimab trial.

Unmatched junction bases come to 8, with V trimmed by 5 bases and J by 5 bases. From a lookup of the germline V gene (reference sequence), CDR1 and CDR2 are LNHDA and SQIVND. Including cysteine and phenylalanine, the CDR3 has 15 amino acids. The entry retains the CDR3 DNA only, 45 bases that are in frame from base 1. Genomic DNA was extracted from sorted cells for sequencing of the TCRbeta CDR3 region. The immunoSEQ Assay was used to sequence the TCRbeta CDR3 regions. In its TCRdb copy, this immuneACCESS table keeps in-frame sequences only and misses some clones. Where compared with another copy, unresolved V genes explain less than half of these, and the others have no known cause. The sample table shows approximately 10,000 clones, and 60% to 70% are seen once. Roughly 46% of the sample is taken by the ten largest. General conclusions and limits of the study: Low levels of normalized T-cell clonal expansion were also seen in some patients who did not respond. At doses of 0.1 to 3.0 mg/kg, clonal expansion of both CD4+ and CD8+ T cells in blood was seen between baseline and week 6. In the 0.1-3.0 mg/kg groups, partial responders had among the lowest normalized peripheral clonal expansion, particularly in CD8+ T cells. After ivuxolimab, expanded clones were on average more numerous among CD8+ T cells than among CD4+ T cells. The antigen specificity of the peripheral T cells that underwent clonal expansion was not determined.

Patients with autoimmune disease history or receiving systemic immunosuppression were excluded from the trial. Peripheral blood for TCR sequencing was drawn from every dose cohort at baseline, at cycle 4 day 1 and at cycle 7 day 1. Samples came from an open-label, multicenter, first-in-human phase I dose-escalation trial of ivuxolimab. Adults with locally advanced or metastatic melanoma, renal cell carcinoma, hepatocellular carcinoma or head and neck squamous cell carcinoma were enrolled in the trial. Before TCR sequencing, CD4+ T cells and CD8+ T cells from peripheral blood were sorted into separate populations.

The sequences come from CD4+ or CD8+ T cells sorted from blood, collected in a trial of the OX40 agonist ivuxolimab. The chain uses TRBV19 and TRBJ2-7; 11 nucleotides in the junction match TRBD2. This TCR derives from an adult with an advanced solid tumor such as melanoma, head and neck, liver or kidney cancer. For the CDR3, the sequence is CASSASGTSGNEQYF. The nucleotide sequence reads TGTGCCAGTAGTGCCTCCGGGACTAGCGGAAACGAGCAGTACTTC.